This T cell receptor (beta chain) was found in a study of T cell responses to AZD1222 COVID-19 vaccine. TCRdb's table, derived via immunoSEQ multiplex PCR, lists solely in-frame clones and lacks some. The sample contains approximately 150,000 clones, 91% of which appear only once. Germline V CDR1 and CDR2: SGDLS, YYNGEE. Trimming took off 5 bases at V and 3 bases at J, with 8 bases between the two ends. This CDR3 is 13 amino acids long. On this clone itself: The antigen is not known.

Regarding the study as a whole: Baseline testing showed seropositivity in only five to seven AZD1222 recipients. Spike-specific TCR breadth rose after two AZD1222 doses, and depth rose as well. Possibly, clonal diversity was underestimated; donors were largely white British and included more females.

This receptor was obtained from an adult who received the AZD1222 COVID-19 vaccine. This rearrangement joins TRBV9 to TRBJ2-2; D might be TRBD1 (5 bases). Sequencing used peripheral blood, obtained 28 days after the second AZD1222 dose. The CDR3 protein is CASRGQYTGELFF. CDR3 nucleotides: TGTGCCAGCAGGGGGCAGTACACCGGGGAGCTGTTTTTT.